This T cell receptor beta chain was sequenced for a study of cytomegalovirus exposure and HLA in healthy donors. Study background: The 100 to 150 validation repertoires matched the approximately 700 first-cohort repertoires in platform, a later analysis reported. Study findings and constraints: In vitro testing confirmed a few CMV-associated chains as specific for CMV antigens. Using the classifier, cytomegalovirus status was reportedly diagnosed with high specificity and sensitivity.

This clone is a singleton in its sample. Its matching antigen is unknown. Repertoires were generated with immunoSEQ multiplex PCR, while TCRdb's copy carries only in-frame clones and drops some. The sample lists about 160,000 clones, almost 85% occurring once. Germline CDR1 reads SGHDT; CDR2 reads YYEEEE. This CDR3 spans 16 amino acids. Deletions cut 1 base from V and 0 bases from J, with 11 bases between. The sequencing sample was made of PBMCs. J is TRBJ2-1 and V is TRBV5-6; no reliable D call. This receptor was obtained from a man aged 30-40 years in good health and CMV-seropositive. The CDR3 DNA follows: TGTGCCAGCAGCTTGTCGTACAGACCCTCCTACAATGAGCAGTTCTTC. It codes for CASSLSYRPSYNEQFF.